The rows below give T cell receptor beta chains drawn from one sample of a study of cytomegalovirus exposure and HLA in healthy donors. Clones were read by immunoSEQ multiplex PCR, and TCRdb kept only the in-frame ones, dropping some. The table has about 130,000 clones, 65% to 80% seen once. The sequenced sample consisted of PBMCs. These receptors were taken from a male donor in good health and CMV-seropositive. CDR3s include the opening cysteine and the closing phenylalanine or tryptophan. Fields, in order: D gene, clone size, V gene, J gene, CDR3 DNA, CDR3 protein. The D gene is left open where the match is weak. Expanded clones are given a class, and other clones once, few, many or no size at all.

D: -
size: -
V: TRBV5-6
J: TRBJ2-2
DNA: TGTGCCAGCAGCCGGAGAGGGGGAGTCATCACCGGGGAGCTGTTTTTT
CDR3: CASSRRGGVITGELFF

D: TRBD1
size: -
V: TRBV7-6
J: TRBJ2-7
DNA: TGTGCCAGCAGCCCAACCCCGGGACAGGATTACGAGCAGTACTTC
CDR3: CASSPTPGQDYEQYF

D: TRBD2
size: -
V: TRBV6-5
J: TRBJ2-5
DNA: TGTGCCAGCGCAACCGGGACCGGGGGGGGAACCCAGTACTTC
CDR3: CASATGTGGGTQYF

D: TRBD2
size: -
V: TRBV5-1
J: TRBJ2-1
DNA: TGCGCCAGCAGCTTTAGTGAGCGGGATGGCAATGAGCAGTTCTTC
CDR3: CASSFSERDGNEQFF

D: -
size: -
V: TRBV5-6
J: TRBJ1-1
DNA: TGTGCCAGCAGCTTACAGGGAGCTAACACTGAAGCTTTCTTT
CDR3: CASSLQGANTEAFF

D: TRBD2
size: -
V: TRBV18
J: TRBJ2-5
DNA: TGTGCCAGCTCACCATCAAGCGGGGAAGAGACCCAGTACTTC
CDR3: CASSPSSGEETQYF

D: TRBD1
size: -
V: TRBV28
J: TRBJ1-2
DNA: TGTGCCAGCAGTTCCCCGGGACAGGGGGCGCCTAACTATGGCTACACCTTC
CDR3: CASSSPGQGAPNYGYTF

D: -
size: -
V: TRBV20-1
J: TRBJ1-1
DNA: TGCAGTGCCAAAAATCCTGAAGCTTTCTTT
CDR3: CSAKNPEAFF

D: -
size: -
V: TRBV7-2
J: TRBJ2-1
DNA: TGTGCCAGCCGAGGAGGGCCTGCGGGGAATGAGCAGTTCTTC
CDR3: CASRGGPAGNEQFF

D: TRBD2
size: few
V: TRBV28
J: TRBJ2-5
DNA: TGTGCCAGCAGTTTACGACGTGACAGCGGGGGGTCCGGGGAGACCCAGTACTTC
CDR3: CASSLRRDSGGSGETQYF

D: -
size: -
V: TRBV7-9
J: TRBJ1-1
DNA: TGTGCCAGCAGCCTCGTGAGGAACACTGAAGCTTTCTTT
CDR3: CASSLVRNTEAFF

D: -
size: -
V: TRBV7-3
J: TRBJ2-1
DNA: TGTGCCAGCAGCTCATGGCAGGCCTCCTCCTACAATGAGCAGTTCTTC
CDR3: CASSSWQASSYNEQFF

D: -
size: -
V: TRBV6-1
J: TRBJ2-2
DNA: TGTGCCACCGTTGGTTTCGGGGATACCGGGGAGCTGTTTTTT
CDR3: CATVGFGDTGELFF

D: -
size: -
V: TRBV6-5
J: TRBJ1-4
DNA: TGTGCCAGCAGTTACGGTGGGCTACGTAATGAAAAACTGTTTTTT
CDR3: CASSYGGLRNEKLFF

D: TRBD1
size: once
V: TRBV5-6
J: TRBJ2-7
DNA: TGTGCCAGCAGTGGACAGGGCGGATTCTACGAGCAGTACTTC
CDR3: CASSGQGGFYEQYF

D: -
size: -
V: TRBV7-8
J: TRBJ1-3
DNA: TGTGCCAGCAGCCCTGACTCGGTCGGAAACACCATATATTTT
CDR3: CASSPDSVGNTIYF

D: -
size: -
V: TRBV7-8
J: TRBJ1-2
DNA: TGTGCCAGCAGCTTAGAACTAAGGGAGAGTGGCTACACCTTC
CDR3: CASSLELRESGYTF

D: TRBD2
size: -
V: TRBV25-1
J: TRBJ2-5
DNA: TGTGCCAGCAAAGTAGCGGGAGAGACCCAGTACTTC
CDR3: CASKVAGETQYF

D: TRBD2
size: -
V: TRBV19
J: TRBJ2-2
DNA: TGTGCCAGTAGTAAGGGGAGGGCCGGGGAGCTGTTTTTT
CDR3: CASSKGRAGELFF

D: TRBD2
size: -
V: TRBV5-1
J: TRBJ2-1
DNA: TGCGCCAGCAGCTCCCGCAGCGGGGCCTATGAGCAGTTCTTC
CDR3: CASSSRSGAYEQFF

D: -
size: -
V: TRBV4-1
J: TRBJ2-7
DNA: TGCGCCAGCAGCCAAGGTAGGGGCCTATACGAGCAGTACTTC
CDR3: CASSQGRGLYEQYF

D: -
size: -
V: TRBV19
J: TRBJ1-4
DNA: TGTGCCAGTAGTATAGGACAAAATGGAAAACTGTTTTTT
CDR3: CASSIGQNGKLFF

D: TRBD1
size: -
V: TRBV27
J: TRBJ1-1
DNA: TGTGCCAGCAGTTCACTGACAGGGGGTGCCTTCTACACTGAAGCTTTCTTT
CDR3: CASSSLTGGAFYTEAFF

D: TRBD2
size: few
V: TRBV19
J: TRBJ2-7
DNA: TGTGCCAGTTCCGGGGAGCTAGCGGGATCCTACGAGCAGTACTTC
CDR3: CASSGELAGSYEQYF

D: TRBD1
size: -
V: TRBV9
J: TRBJ2-1
DNA: TGTGCCAGCAGCGTAACAGGGGGTGCACGGAATGAGCAGTTCTTC
CDR3: CASSVTGGARNEQFF

D: -
size: -
V: TRBV14
J: TRBJ1-1
DNA: TGTGCCAGCAGTCGGGGTCCGAACACTGAAGCTTTCTTT
CDR3: CASSRGPNTEAFF

D: -
size: -
V: TRBV28
J: TRBJ2-1
DNA: TGTGCCGTATCCTCTTTAGCTACCATCGAGGGAACCTACAATGAGCAGTTCTTC
CDR3: CAVSSLATIEGTYNEQFF

D: -
size: -
V: TRBV2
J: TRBJ1-2
DNA: TGTGCCAGCATGATCAGGGGTGGCTACACCTTC
CDR3: CASMIRGGYTF

D: TRBD2
size: few
V: TRBV19
J: TRBJ2-5
DNA: TGTGCCAGTATGCCGAGCGGGAGTGGAGGAGAGACCCAGTACTTC
CDR3: CASMPSGSGGETQYF

D: -
size: -
V: TRBV5-1
J: TRBJ1-1
DNA: TGCGCCAGCAGCCCGGTTTTGAGCACTGAAGCTTTCTTT
CDR3: CASSPVLSTEAFF

D: -
size: -
V: TRBV29-1
J: TRBJ2-7
DNA: TGCAGCGTTGAATTATTGGGCAGCGGTTACTCCTACGAGCAGTACTTC
CDR3: CSVELLGSGYSYEQYF

D: TRBD1
size: -
V: TRBV28
J: TRBJ1-3
DNA: TGTGCCAGCAGTATTTATCGGACAGGGGGCAATGGAAACACCATATATTTT
CDR3: CASSIYRTGGNGNTIYF

D: TRBD1
size: -
V: TRBV5-4
J: TRBJ2-5
DNA: TGTGCCAGCAGCTTGGCCCAAGGACAGGGTCGAGAGACCCAGTACTTC
CDR3: CASSLAQGQGRETQYF